This passage covers 13 T cell receptor beta chains from one sample sequenced in a study of T cell responses to AZD1222 COVID-19 vaccine. Clones were read by immunoSEQ multiplex PCR, and TCRdb kept only the in-frame ones, dropping some. In the table there are approximately 140,000 clones, around 90% of which are singletons. The sample was peripheral blood, taken on day 0 of AZD1222 vaccination. The origin of the receptors is an adult in good health.

This clone was seen just once. V usage is TRBV28 and J usage is TRBJ2-7; weak D call: TRBD2 (6 bases). Germline V lookup: CDR1 MDHEN, CDR2 SYDVKM. Deletions cut 6 bases from V and 4 bases from J, with 16 bases between. The CDR3 is 14 residues long. CDR3 sequence reads: CASREGTERYEQYF. The CDR3 bases are TGTGCCAGCAGGGAGGGGACCGAGAGGTACGAGCAGTACTTC.

Only one count was recorded for this clone. CDR3 in DNA: TGCGCCAGCAGCTTTGGCAGGGAGGTGGGAGAGACCCAGTACTTC. It translates to CASSFGREVGETQYF. The chain carries TRBV5-1 and TRBJ2-5; TRBD2 is a possible D gene (6 bases). Germline V CDR1 and CDR2: SGHRS, YFSETQ. V lost 2 bases, J lost 4 bases, and 15 bases lay in between. CDR3 size: 15 residues.

The chain has TRBV3-1 (or the pseudogene TRBV3-2) and TRBJ2-1, with a weak D call TRBD1 (6 bases). Trimming removed 0 bases from V and 10 bases from J, with 13 bases in between. CDR3 length: 14 amino acids. In germline, CDR1 is LGHDT, CDR2 YNNKEL (reference sequence). CDR3 in amino acids: CASSQDRATGEQFF. In DNA form, the CDR3 reads TGTGCCAGCAGCCAAGATCGCGCAACAGGGGAGCAGTTCTTC.

The chain is built from TRBV7-9 and TRBJ1-2; possible D gene TRBD1, 5 bases. Germline CDR1 SEHNR, CDR2 FQNEAQ (reference sequence). The CDR3 has 14 residues. V lost 4 bases to trimming and J lost 8 bases, with 17 bases between them. The CDR3 bases are TGTGCCAGCAGCTCGACGGGCAGGGTGGGAGGCTACACCTTC. This sequence encodes CASSSTGRVGGYTF. The whole variable domain, filled in from reference TRBV7-9 and TRBJ1-2, reads DTGVSQNPRHKITKRGQNVTFRCDPISEHNRLYWYRQTLGQGPEFLTYFQNEAQLEKSRLLSDRFSAERPKGSFSTLEIQRTEQGDSAMYLCASSSTGRVGGYTFGSGTRLTVV.

The gene calls are TRBV7-9 and TRBJ1-1; D unclear. The V end was cut by 1 base, the J end by 11 bases, with 17 bases between. The germline gives CDR1 SEHNR, CDR2 FQNEAQ (reference sequence). The CDR3 has 14 residues. The CDR3 sequence: CASSLVGGPKEAFF. DNA of the CDR3: TGTGCCAGCAGCTTAGTGGGCGGGCCCAAGGAGGCTTTCTTT. Using reference TRBV7-9 and TRBJ1-1 for the parts outside the CDR3, the full variable domain is DTGVSQNPRHKITKRGQNVTFRCDPISEHNRLYWYRQTLGQGPEFLTYFQNEAQLEKSRLLSDRFSAERPKGSFSTLEIQRTEQGDSAMYLCASSLVGGPKEAFFGQGTRLTVV.

This sequence joins TRBV7-9 and TRBJ1-1; 9 bases align to TRBD1. The CDR3 spans 14 residues. The V and J ends lost 5 bases and 4 bases, in that order; junction bases with no gene match: 5. Germline V CDR1 and CDR2: SEHNR, FQNEAQ (reference sequence). CDR3 in DNA: TGTGCCAGCAGCCTCATGACAGGGGGCACTGAAGCTTTCTTT. Protein sequence: CASSLMTGGTEAFF.

The chain uses TRBV5-1 and TRBJ1-1, with 7 bases identical to TRBD1. Germline CDR1 and CDR2: SGHRS and YFSETQ. Trimming removed 4 bases from V and 1 base from J; junction bases left unmatched: 13. The CDR3 is made up of 17 amino acids. CDR3 amino acids: CASSLLEMTGRNTEAFF. The CDR3 coding sequence is TGCGCCAGCAGCCTTCTCGAAATGACAGGGAGGAACACTGAAGCTTTCTTT.

This clone is a singleton in its sample. V and J are TRBV4-1 and TRBJ2-3; 9 bases map to TRBD2. The germline V gene encodes CDR1 MGHRA and CDR2 YSYEKL. The CDR3 spans 16 residues. The V and J ends lost 4 bases and 2 bases, in that order; junction bases with no gene match: 7. The CDR3 region has the DNA TGCGCCAGCAGCCCAAGGGTGGGACTAGCCACAGATACGCAGTATTTT. It encodes CASSPRVGLATDTQYF.

V usage is TRBV7-2 and J usage is TRBJ1-2; D not resolved. CDR1 and CDR2 (germline): SGHTA, FQGNSA. The ends were cut back, 1 base at V and 0 bases at J, with 9 bases in the middle. CDR3 size: 15 residues. CDR3 region: CASSLEPGANYGYTF. CDR3 nucleotide sequence: TGTGCCAGCAGCTTAGAACCAGGAGCTAACTATGGCTACACCTTC.

The chain combines TRBV5-1 with TRBJ2-3; maybe TRBD1 (5 bases). Germline CDR1 is SGHRS and CDR2 is YFSETQ. V lost 7 bases and J lost 2, with 20 bases in between. CDR3 length equals 16 residues. DNA for the CDR3: TGCGCCAGCCGAAAGGCGGACAACAGACTCACAGATACGCAGTATTTT. Residues: CASRKADNRLTDTQYF.

V is TRBV4-1 and J is TRBJ2-5, with unresolved D. CDR1 is MGHRA, CDR2 YSYEKL, per germline. CDR3 length equals 16 residues. The germline V and J ends were trimmed by 0 bases and 1 base, with 12 bases remaining between them. The CDR3 DNA is TGCGCCAGCAGCCAAGATCCCCCGCACAGCCAAGAGACCCAGTACTTC. Translating gives CASSQDPPHSQETQYF.

This chain connects TRBV7-3 to TRBJ2-2; 7 bases map to TRBD1. Germline V gives CDR1 SGHTA, CDR2 FQGTGA. The CDR3 covers 15 residues. The junction had 3 bases not matched to a gene; V was cut back by 5 bases and J by 0 bases. In DNA form, the CDR3 reads TGTGCCAGCAGCCGGGACAGCTCGAACACCGGGGAGCTGTTTTTT. Translating gives CASSRDSSNTGELFF.

This clone has just one count. This chain links TRBV6-5 with TRBJ1-6; D unclear. This CDR3 has 16 residues. Germline V gene data show CDR1 as MNHEY and CDR2 as SVGAGI. Deletions cut 0 bases from V and 6 bases from J, with 12 bases between. This chain's CDR3 is CASSYSFPYSNSPLHF. The DNA for the CDR3 is TGTGCCAGCAGTTACTCGTTTCCCTACTCTAATTCACCCCTCCACTTT.